Below, 32 T cell receptor beta chains from the same sample are listed, as sequenced in a study of blood T cell repertoires in COVID-19. Assay used: immunoSEQ multiplex PCR; TCRdb lists only in-frame clones, some missing. The data show a few hundred thousand clones, 87% seen once. The sequencing sample was made of peripheral blood. These TCRs come from a woman aged 18-29 years who had recovered from COVID-19.

This sequence joins TRBV2 and TRBJ1-1; D remains unclear. V lost 4 bases to trimming and J lost 6 bases, with 6 bases between them. This CDR3 has 11 amino acids. In germline, CDR1 is SNHLY, CDR2 FYNNEI. The CDR3 protein is CASSVVSEAFF. The CDR3 nucleotides read TGTGCCAGCAGTGTAGTCTCTGAAGCTTTCTTT.

This clone has a handful of counts. V gene TRBV25-1 combines with J gene TRBJ1-4; 9 positions match TRBD1. The CDR3 runs to 14 residues. V lost 7 bases, J lost 5 bases, and 5 bases stayed unmatched. Germline assignment: CDR1 MGHDK and CDR2 SYGVNS. In nucleotides, the CDR3 is TGTGCCAGCACCGACAGGGGGGTAAATGAAAAACTGTTTTTT. Translating gives CASTDRGVNEKLFF.

The chain uses TRBV6-2 or TRBV6-3 and TRBJ2-3; D gene unclear. Germline V gene data show CDR1 as MNHEY and CDR2 as SVGEGT. Trimming shortened V by 6 bases and J by 6 bases, and 13 bases separated the two germline ends. This CDR3 has 13 residues. The CDR3 loop is CASSQAGEDTQYF. The CDR3 DNA is TGTGCCAGCAGCCAGGCAGGCGAGGATACGCAGTATTTT.

The genes are TRBV30 and TRBJ2-4; TRBD2 might be the D (6 bases). CDR1 and CDR2 from the germline V gene are GTSNPN and SVGIG (reference sequence). V gave up 7 bases and J gave up 0 bases, with 10 bases separating them. This CDR3 comprises 13 residues. This CDR3 reads CAFQAGAKNIQYF. The CDR3 bases are TGTGCCTTTCAAGCGGGAGCCAAAAACATTCAGTACTTC.

This clone has more than one count but fewer than ten. The rearrangement links TRBV25-1 to TRBJ1-1; 8 nucleotides align to TRBD1. The CDR3 consists of 14 residues. V trimming: 4 bases; J trimming: 5 bases; junction bases outside the gene matches: 6. Germline V gene sequence: CDR1 MGHDK, CDR2 SYGVNS. The chain's CDR3 is CASSGKTGETEAFF. The CDR3, as DNA: TGTGCCAGCAGTGGAAAGACAGGGGAGACTGAAGCTTTCTTT. The full variable domain, completed using reference TRBV25-1 and TRBJ1-1, is EADIYQTPRYLVIGTGKKITLECSQTMGHDKMYWYQQDPGMELHLIHYSYGVNSTEKGDLSSESTVSRIRTEHFPLTLESARPSHTSQYLCASSGKTGETEAFFGQGTRLTVV.

The V call is TRBV9, the J call TRBJ2-1; D is perhaps TRBD2 (5 bases). Trimming pared 1 base from V and 2 bases from J, leaving 13 bases between. CDR1 and CDR2 from the germline V gene are SGDLS and YYNGEE. The length of the CDR3 is 16 residues. CDR3 sequence: CASSVHPIGAYNEQFF. The CDR3 DNA follows: TGTGCCAGCAGCGTACACCCGATCGGGGCCTACAATGAGCAGTTCTTC.

The chain uses TRBV19 and TRBJ2-7, with 16 bases aligning to TRBD2. Losses at the gene ends were 3 bases for V and 3 bases for J; bases not matched to a gene: 11. The germline CDR1 and CDR2 sequences are LNHDA and SQIVND (reference sequence). This CDR3 comprises 19 residues. CDR3 sequence: CASSIPRGLAGGPVYEQYF. The CDR3, as DNA: TGTGCCAGTAGTATTCCCAGGGGACTAGCGGGAGGGCCCGTCTACGAGCAGTACTTC.

The chain has TRBV27 and TRBJ1-6, with D possibly TRBD1 on 5 matching bases. CDR1 and CDR2 (germline): MNHEY, SMNVEV (reference sequence). V lost 3 bases to trimming and J lost 0 bases, with 9 bases between them. This CDR3 spans 16 amino acids. CDR3 nucleotides: TGTGCCAGCAGTTTGGTAGGGGTCTCCTATAATTCACCCCTCCACTTT. Amino acid sequence: CASSLVGVSYNSPLHF.

This clone came up a few times. The chain employs TRBV4-1 and TRBJ2-1; TRBD1 is a possible D gene (6 bases). Germline V gene data show CDR1 as MGHRA and CDR2 as YSYEKL. The CDR3 covers 13 residues. V lost 2 bases, J lost 7 bases, and 9 bases lay in between. The CDR3 nucleotides are TGCGCCAGCAGCCAATCCCAGGGGAATGAGCAGTTCTTC. Translating gives CASSQSQGNEQFF.

CDR3 bases: TGTGCCAGCAGCGTAGCCGGCAGGGCCTCTGGAAACACCATATATTTT. As protein: CASSVAGRASGNTIYF. The chain is built from TRBV9 and TRBJ1-3; weak D call: TRBD1 (5 bases). The germline CDR1 and CDR2 sequences are SGDLS and YYNGEE. V was trimmed by 0 bases and J by 0 bases, leaving 10 bases between them. The CDR3 contains 16 residues.

This sequence joins TRBV12-3 or TRBV12-4 and TRBJ2-1, with D possibly matching TRBD2 (5 bases). The CDR3 has 13 residues. V dropped 7 bases and J dropped 6 bases, with 13 bases sitting between them. The DNA for the CDR3 is TGTGCCAGCAATCCGCCAGGAGGCAATGAGCAGTTCTTC. Residues: CASNPPGGNEQFF.

This chain's CDR3 is CASSLVALNTEAFF. The CDR3 DNA reads TGCGCCAGCAGCTTGGTAGCCTTGAACACTGAAGCTTTCTTT. The gene calls are TRBV5-1 and TRBJ1-1, with D unclear. The CDR3 spans 14 residues. The germline V and J ends were trimmed by 0 bases and 0 bases, with 6 bases remaining between them. CDR1 SGHRS and CDR2 YFSETQ come from the germline V gene.

In this sample, this clone turned up a few times. This sequence joins TRBV6-1 and TRBJ2-1; TRBD2 might be the D (5 bases). V lost 0 bases, J lost 2 bases, and 11 bases lay in between. The germline gives CDR1 MNHNS, CDR2 SASEGT. This CDR3 is 16 amino acids long. CDR3 sequence (DNA): TGTGCCAGCAGTGAAGCGGTCGGGGAAACCTACAATGAGCAGTTCTTC. This sequence encodes CASSEAVGETYNEQFF.

The chain combines TRBV30 with TRBJ2-1; D gene ambiguous. V lost 0 bases and J lost 5, with 8 bases in between. From germline, CDR1 is GTSNPN and CDR2 SVGIG (reference sequence). CDR3 length equals 13 residues. The CDR3 loop is CAWSVAGHNEQFF. CDR3 in DNA: TGTGCCTGGAGTGTAGCTGGGCACAATGAGCAGTTCTTC.

V usage is TRBV9 and J usage is TRBJ2-2; tentative D call: TRBD1 (5 bases). The V gene's germline CDR1 is SGDLS and CDR2 YYNGEE. The CDR3 covers 17 residues. Trimming left V 4 bases short and J 1 base short, with 17 bases between. As DNA, the CDR3 is TGTGCCAGCAGCTTCCCCCAGGGTCTAGAGAACACCGGGGAGCTGTTTTTT. It codes for CASSFPQGLENTGELFF. The full variable domain, completed using reference TRBV9 and TRBJ2-2, is DSGVTQTPKHLITATGQRVTLRCSPRSGDLSVYWYQQSLDQGLQFLIQYYNGEERAKGNILERFSAQQFPDLHSELNLSSLELGDSALYFCASSFPQGLENTGELFFGEGSRLTVL.

The chain recombines TRBV7-6 with TRBJ2-1; a possible D gene is TRBD2 (5 bases). Trimming pared 1 base from V and 2 bases from J, leaving 6 bases between. From germline, CDR1 is SGHVS and CDR2 FNYEAQ. This CDR3 has 14 amino acids. The CDR3 DNA sequence: TGTGCCAGCAGCTTAGACGGGACCTACAATGAGCAGTTCTTC. It translates to CASSLDGTYNEQFF.

The CDR3 DNA follows: TGCAGCGTGGGCAGGGGGCGGCGTGGCTACACCTTC. This gives the protein CSVGRGRRGYTF. The V and J genes are TRBV29-1 and TRBJ1-2; 8 positions match TRBD1. V gave up 6 bases and J gave up 7 bases; unmatched junction bases: 7. This CDR3 comprises 12 residues. The germline CDR1 and CDR2 sequences are SQVTM and ANQGSEA. The variable domain in full, with the rest retrieved from reference TRBV29-1 and TRBJ1-2, is SAVISQKPSRDICQRGTSLTIQCQVDSQVTMMFWYRQQPGQSLTLIATANQGSEATYESGFVIDKFPISRPNLTFSTLTVSNMSPEDSSIYLCSVGRGRRGYTFGSGTRLTVV.

This chain joins TRBV29-1 and TRBJ2-1, with unresolved D. The germline CDR1 and CDR2 sequences are SQVTM and ANQGSEA. V lost 0 bases and J 9 bases, leaving 3 bases between the germline ends. The length of the CDR3 is 10 residues. The CDR3 DNA follows: TGCAGCGTTGAAGACTTTGAGCAGTTCTTC. Translating it yields CSVEDFEQFF.

CDR3 coding DNA: TGTGCCAGCAGCCCGCAGGGGGCGCCCTACAATGAGCAGTTCTTC. It codes for CASSPQGAPYNEQFF. V is TRBV7-3 and J is TRBJ2-1, with TRBD1 matching 8 bases. Trimming took 5 bases from V and 2 from J; bases not matched to a gene: 5. Germline CDR1 is SGHTA and CDR2 is FQGTGA. This CDR3 is 15 amino acids long.

The chain is built from TRBV9 and TRBJ2-5; 8 nucleotides line up with TRBD1. V was clipped by 0 bases and J by 1 base; unmatched bases: 2. Germline CDR1 is SGDLS and CDR2 is YYNGEE. This CDR3 has 15 amino acids. The CDR3 region has the DNA TGTGCCAGCAGCGTAGCCACAGGGGGCCAAGAGACCCAGTACTTC. It yields the protein CASSVATGGQETQYF.

The V gene is TRBV5-6, the J gene TRBJ1-2; 7 bases map to TRBD1. The V gene's germline CDR1 is SGHDT and CDR2 YYEEEE. The CDR3 contains 14 residues. V trimming: 0 bases; J trimming: 5 bases; junction bases outside the gene matches: 4. The CDR3 nucleotides read TGTGCCAGCAGCTTGGAGGGGGCGCCTTATGGCTACACCTTC. Translated: CASSLEGAPYGYTF.

The V call is TRBV24-1, the J call TRBJ2-3; 7 nucleotides align to TRBD2. Trimming at V came to 8 bases and at J to 6 bases, leaving 10 bases not matched to a gene. The CDR3 spans 14 residues. Germline V gene sequence: CDR1 KGHDR, CDR2 SFDVKD. CDR3 region: CATKEAGPYDTQYF. In DNA form, the CDR3 reads TGTGCCACCAAAGAAGCGGGACCGTATGATACGCAGTATTTT.

Details on this clone: This same CDR3 is encoded by further DNA sequences in the sample. This chain joins TRBV5-1 and TRBJ1-1; tentatively, D is TRBD1 (5 bases). The ends were cut back, 0 bases at V and 5 bases at J, with 14 bases in the middle. Germline CDR1 is SGHRS and CDR2 is YFSETQ. The CDR3 length is 15 residues. DNA for the CDR3: TGCGCCAGCAGCTTGGCGGGGGGATTGAGTACTGAAGCTTTCTTT. Translation: CASSLAGGLSTEAFF.

In its sample, this clone was seen once. This chain's CDR3 is CASKRGDTQYF. The CDR3 DNA reads as TGTGCCAGTAAAAGAGGAGATACGCAGTATTTT. This chain joins TRBV19 and TRBJ2-3; no clear D gene. CDR3 length: 11 residues. Between the trimmed V and J ends, which lost 7 bases and 5 bases, there was a span of 7 bases. CDR1 LNHDA and CDR2 SQIVND come from the germline V gene (reference sequence).

V usage is TRBV6-5 and J usage is TRBJ1-5, with D possibly being TRBD1 (6 bases). Germline V gene data show CDR1 as MNHEY and CDR2 as SVGAGI. V dropped 6 bases and J dropped 3 bases, with 12 bases sitting between them. The CDR3 loop spans 14 amino acids. CDR3 amino acids: CASSKGVLNQPQHF. CDR3 in DNA: TGTGCCAGCAGCAAGGGGGTCCTCAATCAGCCCCAGCATTTT.

This chain connects TRBV6-6 to TRBJ2-5, with 14 positions matching TRBD2. With V trimmed by 6 bases and J by 5 bases, 8 bases remained unmatched. This CDR3 is built from 16 residues. CDR1 is MNHNY, CDR2 SVGAGI, per germline (reference sequence). The CDR3 loop reads CASSLGLAGVRETQYF. The DNA of the CDR3 is TGTGCCAGCAGCTTGGGACTAGCGGGAGTCCGGGAGACCCAGTACTTC.

The chain couples TRBV29-1 to TRBJ2-7; 9 bases agree with TRBD2. Germline V gene data show CDR1 as SQVTM and CDR2 as ANQGSEA. V was pared by 5 bases and J by 6 bases, with 17 bases of the junction left unmatched. CDR3 length equals 16 residues. CDR3: CSVSRGERLAGTEQYF. In DNA, the CDR3 is TGCAGCGTTTCCAGGGGGGAAAGGCTAGCGGGAACCGAGCAGTACTTC.

The chain employs TRBV12-3 or TRBV12-4 and TRBJ1-5; D perhaps matches TRBD1 (5 bases). This CDR3 region has 13 residues. The V end was cut by 7 bases, the J end by 7 bases, with 14 bases between. The CDR3 reads CASTPGGSQPQHF. CDR3 bases: TGTGCCAGCACCCCCGGGGGATCCCAGCCCCAGCATTTT.

This chain connects TRBV29-1 to TRBJ2-7, with 8 bases identical to TRBD1. J was trimmed by 0 bases and V by 6 bases; bases with no gene match: 16. CDR3 size: 17 residues. CDR1 is SQVTM, CDR2 ANQGSEA, per germline. The DNA of the CDR3 is TGCAGCGTCCCCGGGGACAGGAGCGTGGGGAGCTCCTACGAGCAGTACTTC. Translation gives CSVPGDRSVGSSYEQYF.

The genes are TRBV4-1 and TRBJ2-7; D is perhaps TRBD2 (5 bases). V lost 4 bases to trimming and J lost 2 bases, with 15 bases between them. Germline values: CDR1 MGHRA, CDR2 YSYEKL. The CDR3 is made up of 15 amino acids. The CDR3 protein is CASSRGAELTYEQYF. The DNA for the CDR3 is TGCGCCAGCAGCCGGGGAGCGGAGTTAACCTACGAGCAGTACTTC.

This clone has a handful of counts. The gene calls are TRBV25-1 and TRBJ2-1, with 9 positions matching TRBD1. This CDR3 region has 17 residues. CDR1 and CDR2 (germline): MGHDK, SYGVNS. The J segment lost 6 bases and the V segment lost 6 bases, leaving 15 bases of the junction unmatched. The CDR3 here is CASSHAPLDRGGNEQFF. The CDR3 coding sequence is TGTGCCAGCAGCCACGCCCCTTTGGACAGGGGAGGCAATGAGCAGTTCTTC. The full variable domain, with the rest looked up from reference TRBV25-1 and TRBJ2-1, is EADIYQTPRYLVIGTGKKITLECSQTMGHDKMYWYQQDPGMELHLIHYSYGVNSTEKGDLSSESTVSRIRTEHFPLTLESARPSHTSQYLCASSHAPLDRGGNEQFFGPGTRLTVL.

The genes are TRBV7-3 and TRBJ2-3; TRBD2 aligns across 8 bases. V trimming: 2 bases; J trimming: 4 bases; junction bases outside the gene matches: 8. Germline V lookup: CDR1 SGHTA, CDR2 FQGTGA. The length of the CDR3 is 16 residues. The CDR3 reads CASSLVGAGAADTQYF. CDR3 in DNA: TGTGCCAGCAGCTTAGTTGGAGCGGGAGCCGCAGATACGCAGTATTTT. Combining the CDR3 with reference TRBV7-3 and TRBJ2-3 gives the whole variable domain GAGVSQTPSNKVTEKGKYVELRCDPISGHTALYWYRQSLGQGPEFLIYFQGTGAADDSGLPNDRFFAVRPEGSVSTLKIQRTERGDSAVYLCASSLVGAGAADTQYFGPGTRLTVL.